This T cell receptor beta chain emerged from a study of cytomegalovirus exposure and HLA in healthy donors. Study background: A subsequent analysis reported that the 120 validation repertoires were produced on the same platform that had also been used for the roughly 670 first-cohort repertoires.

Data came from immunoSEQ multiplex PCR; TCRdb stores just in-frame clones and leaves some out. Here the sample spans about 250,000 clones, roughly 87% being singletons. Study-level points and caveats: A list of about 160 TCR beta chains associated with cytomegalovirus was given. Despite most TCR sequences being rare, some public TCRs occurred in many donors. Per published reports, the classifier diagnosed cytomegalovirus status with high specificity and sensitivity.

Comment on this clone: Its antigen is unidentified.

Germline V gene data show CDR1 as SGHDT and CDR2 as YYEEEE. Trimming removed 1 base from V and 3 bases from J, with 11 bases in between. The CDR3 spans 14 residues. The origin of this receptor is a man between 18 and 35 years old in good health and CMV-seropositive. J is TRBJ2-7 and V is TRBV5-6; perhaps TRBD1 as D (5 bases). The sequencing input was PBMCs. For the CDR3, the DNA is TGTGCCAGCAGCTTGTTCCAGGGTTACTACGAGCAGTACTTC. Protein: CASSLFQGYYEQYF.